This T cell receptor beta chain stems from a study of regulatory T cells in long-lasting Graves disease (dated by TCRdb to about 2021). General notes on the study: Persistent Graves' disease was defined as antithyroid drug treatment for over 5 years with persistently positive TSH receptor autoantibodies. In the clinical cohort, patients with persistent Graves' disease had used antithyroid drugs for an average of roughly ten years. The study was registered as a clinical trial and conducted in China. Peripheral blood TCR sequencing and RNA sequencing compared persistent Graves' disease patients with newly diagnosed Graves' disease patients. TCR sequencing covered about 13 persistent and some 20 newly diagnosed Graves' disease patients, around 35 samples in total.

Broader findings and caveats from the paper: Persistent disease showed preferential use of TRBV28, TRBJ1-2 and TRBJ2-5, whereas newly diagnosed disease favored TRBV20-1 and TRBJ2-1. More public clonotypes were shared among persistent patients (roughly 2,700) than among newly diagnosed patients (roughly 1,000). Only peripheral blood was studied, because thyroid tissue, the primary lesion, was inaccessible. Persistent Graves' disease patients showed lower TCR Shannon entropy and fewer highly expanded clones than newly diagnosed patients, suggesting clonal expansion. Sequencing and analysis were limited to the TCR beta chain. The authors acknowledged the small sample size as a limitation that may reduce accuracy.

As concerns this clonotype: The antigen it recognizes is unknown. No much larger clone exists at a distance of one base, and base qualities are not known.

The CDR3 covers 13 residues, taking in both the cysteine and the phenylalanine. Only the CDR3 portion is preserved as DNA: 39 bases, with reading frame beginning at the first base. According to the germline V gene, CDR1 reads LGHNT and CDR2 reads FRNRAP. At the junction V is shortened by 5 bases and J by 9 bases, with 14 bases in between. Receptor libraries were prepared by multiplex PCR. Sequencing used an Illumina HiSeq 4000. TCR beta libraries were built with iRepertoire HTBI primers and Arm-PCR amplification of CDR3 regions. Before sequencing, the PCR products went through gel purification. Under the source paper's analysis protocol: Gene usage analysis of CDR3 amino acid clonotypes relied on the 60 to 65 TRBV and 12 to 15 TRBJ segments identified across samples. COPE and FqMerger were used to merge the filtered high-quality paired reads into contigs. BLAST was used to align contigs to the IMGT TRBV, TRBD and TRBJ reference genes, and CDR3 was defined following IMGT. Any clonotype with a frequency above 0.1% was counted as a highly expanded clone. Shannon entropy was used to measure repertoire diversity, and the Gini coefficient was used to measure V-J evenness. A clonotype was considered public if more than one individual shared it. TCRdb redid the processing of the public reads, applying fastp at Q25 and MiXCR, and retained in-frame beta chains. Rows matching on CDR3 protein sequence are summarized as one entry with the most common DNA and genes. The V and J calls follow TCRdb's processing rather than the paper's. In all, the sample holds around 500,000 distinct CDR3 sequences, and around 21% of those were seen once. 7% to 9.5% of the sample goes to the ten largest clones.

The sample's time point, from its label and the paper: persistent/refractory GD, antithyroid drugs over 5 years with positive TRAb. RNA was extracted from PBMCs in TRIzol for both TCR sequencing and RNA sequencing. The diagnosis of Graves' disease was made according to American Thyroid Association guidelines. Patients for the study were recruited at an endocrinology department in Xi'an, China. From each patient, roughly 9 milliliters of peripheral blood was collected into an EDTA anticoagulant tube. Ficoll Paque Plus density gradient separation was used to isolate PBMCs, and no further T cell sorting was performed. An Agilent 2100 Bioanalyzer and agarose gel were used to check RNA quality, and a NanoDrop 2000 was used to measure RNA concentration.

The sequence came from a female donor with Graves disease. Rearrangement joined TRBV12-5 to TRBJ2-1, with a tentative D gene TRBD1 over 5 matching bases. The specimen comprised peripheral blood mononuclear cells (PBMCs), sampled when the disease was refractory, from a patient treated with antithyroid drugs. The DNA reads as follows: TGTGCTAGTGGTCCAGCAGGGTTCGGTGAGCAGTTCTTC. This gives the protein CASGPAGFGEQFF.